These T cell receptor beta chains were read from a single sample in a study of T cell repertoires in cytomegalovirus infection. TCRdb used MiXCR to reprocess the reads, holding one entry per CDR3 protein. The sample carries approximately 490,000 distinct CDR3 sequences, 11% recorded once. Sequences were obtained from PBMCs. The receptors come from a human donor in good health (CMV status not recorded). Some clones in this sample may be carry-over from other donors' samples. Both conserved end residues are part of each CDR3. A D gene is named only where the DNA matches it firmly. Some rows mark clone size as missing; the rest say once, few, many or name a class of expanded clone.

length	V	J	D	size	CDR3	DNA
15	TRBV7-9	TRBJ2-2	-	-	CASSLGDINTGELFF	TGTGCCAGCAGCTTAGGGGACATCAACACCGGGGAGCTGTTTTTT
16	TRBV7-6	TRBJ2-1	TRBD2	many	CASSLGGLALYNEQFF	TGTGCCAGCAGCTTAGGGGGACTAGCGCTTTACAATGAGCAGTTCTTC
18	TRBV11-2	TRBJ2-1	-	-	CASSPRGAGMSSYNEQFF	TGTGCCAGCAGCCCCAGAGGTGCGGGGATGAGCTCCTACAATGAGCAGTTCTTC
16	TRBV18	TRBJ2-1	TRBD2	-	CASSPNGLAGENEQFF	TGTGCCAGCTCACCAAACGGACTAGCGGGAGAAAATGAGCAGTTCTTC
16	TRBV19	TRBJ2-7	TRBD1	many	CASSIGTGGTSGEQYF	TGTGCCAGTAGTATCGGGACAGGGGGCACCTCGGGCGAGCAGTACTTC
18	TRBV12-3/TRBV12-4	TRBJ2-5	-	-	CASSLLSSSESIQETQYF	TGTGCCAGCAGTTTATTGTCCTCTAGCGAGAGCATCCAAGAGACCCAGTACTTC
13	TRBV18	TRBJ2-7	TRBD1	-	CASSSGQDYEQYF	TGTGCCAGCTCATCGGGACAGGACTACGAGCAGTACTTC
13	TRBV11-3	TRBJ2-1	-	many	CASSTTLLHEQFF	TGTGCCAGCAGCACCACGCTCCTCCATGAGCAGTTCTTC
15	TRBV6-1	TRBJ2-5	TRBD2	many	CASSGGTSGGETQYF	TGTGCCAGCAGTGGGGGGACTAGCGGGGGGGAGACCCAGTACTTC
15	TRBV7-9	TRBJ2-5	-	many	CASSAAVGVRETQYF	TGTGCCAGCAGCGCCGCCGTCGGGGTACGAGAGACCCAGTACTTC
14	TRBV9	TRBJ2-7	-	few	CASSEMDNPYEQYF	TGTGCCAGCAGCGAGATGGACAATCCCTACGAGCAGTACTTC
15	TRBV20-1	TRBJ1-5	-	many	CSARASTDSNQPQHF	TGCAGTGCTAGAGCATCAACTGATAGCAATCAGCCCCAGCATTTT
14	TRBV27	TRBJ2-7	TRBD1	-	CASSSPGQGYEQYF	TGTGCCAGCAGTTCCCCGGGACAGGGTTACGAGCAGTACTTC
14	TRBV20-1	TRBJ1-1	TRBD1	few	CSAPRDRGHTEAFF	TGCAGTGCCCCGAGAGACAGGGGGCACACTGAAGCTTTCTTT
15	TRBV7-2	TRBJ2-3	TRBD2	many	CASSLGRTSGDTQYF	TGTGCCAGCAGCTTAGGTCGGACTAGCGGAGATACGCAGTATTTT
17	TRBV19	TRBJ2-5	TRBD2	many	CASSTGLGVGDQETQYF	TGTGCCAGTAGTACGGGACTAGGGGTTGGAGATCAAGAGACCCAGTACTTC
13	TRBV6-1	TRBJ2-1	TRBD2	many	CASGRGRDNEQFF	TGTGCCAGCGGGAGAGGGAGGGACAATGAGCAGTTCTTC
16	TRBV14	TRBJ2-5	TRBD2	-	CASSQPLSGLQETQYF	TGTGCCAGCAGCCAACCACTTTCGGGACTACAAGAGACCCAGTACTTC
13	TRBV5-1	TRBJ2-1	-	many	CASSLGPGLGQFF	TGCGCCAGCAGCTTGGGTCCAGGGCTCGGGCAGTTCTTC
15	TRBV5-5	TRBJ1-4	-	-	CASTLGGTANEKLFF	TGTGCCAGCACCCTAGGGGGGACGGCTAATGAAAAACTGTTTTTT
14	TRBV12-3/TRBV12-4	TRBJ1-5	-	-	CASSGPEVRWAQHF	TGTGCCAGCAGTGGGCCAGAAGTCCGTTGGGCCCAGCATTTT
13	TRBV11-2	TRBJ1-3	-	-	CASSIFSGNTIYF	TGTGCCAGCAGCATTTTCTCTGGAAACACCATATATTTT
14	TRBV20-1	TRBJ2-4	-	many	CSARGSGTTHIQYF	TGCAGTGCTCGGGGGTCCGGGACAACGCACATTCAGTACTTC
11	TRBV12-3/TRBV12-4	TRBJ1-6	-	many	CASSPSGTLHF	TGTGCCAGCAGCCCTAGCGGCACCCTCCACTTT
12	TRBV28	TRBJ2-7	-	-	CASMRGRNEQYF	TGTGCCAGCATGAGGGGAAGGAACGAGCAGTACTTC
15	TRBV11-2	TRBJ2-1	TRBD2	many	CASSLDGGLANEQFF	TGTGCCAGCAGCTTAGATGGGGGACTAGCCAATGAGCAGTTCTTC
14	TRBV9	TRBJ1-1	TRBD1	many	CASSEQGVVTEAFF	TGTGCCAGCAGCGAGCAGGGGGTAGTGACTGAAGCTTTCTTT
13	TRBV10-3	TRBJ2-7	TRBD2	many	CATRGGATYEQYF	TGTGCCACCCGGGGGGGCGCCACCTACGAGCAGTACTTC
15	TRBV7-3	TRBJ1-1	-	many	CASSLNGAGNTEAFF	TGTGCCAGCAGCTTAAACGGGGCCGGGAACACTGAAGCTTTCTTT
20	TRBV7-2	TRBJ2-7	-	many	CASSLILGTADAGRFNEQYF	TGTGCCAGCAGCTTAATCTTAGGAACGGCTGATGCGGGCAGGTTCAACGAGCAGTACTTC
19	TRBV6-6	TRBJ2-3	TRBD2	many	CASRPTPGTSGRGVDTQYF	TGTGCCAGCAGACCTACCCCCGGGACTAGCGGGAGGGGGGTAGATACGCAGTATTTT
14	TRBV7-2	TRBJ2-2	TRBD1	many	CASSRDSYTGELFF	TGTGCCAGCAGTCGGGACAGCTACACCGGGGAGCTGTTTTTT
14	TRBV7-9	TRBJ2-4	-	many	CASSSTGLKNIQYF	TGTGCCAGCAGCTCAACGGGACTGAAAAACATTCAGTACTTC
15	TRBV7-2	TRBJ2-7	TRBD2	many	CASSRGGLSSYEQYF	TGTGCCAGCAGCCGGGGGGGGCTAAGCTCCTACGAGCAGTACTTC
15	TRBV5-4	TRBJ2-7	-	many	CASSLNLEPTYEQYF	TGTGCCAGCAGCCTGAACCTAGAACCCACCTACGAGCAGTACTTC
16	TRBV5-1	TRBJ1-4	-	few	CASSLEFGGRGEKLFF	TGCGCCAGCAGCTTGGAGTTCGGGGGGCGAGGGGAAAAACTGTTTTTT
18	TRBV7-2	TRBJ2-1	TRBD2	many	CASSPRTSGNLIYNEQFF	TGTGCCAGCAGCCCTAGGACTAGCGGGAATTTAATCTACAATGAGCAGTTCTTC
12	TRBV2	TRBJ2-3	-	many	CASSESTDTQYF	TGTGCCAGCAGCGAAAGCACAGATACGCAGTATTTT
17	TRBV5-4	TRBJ2-2	TRBD2	-	CASSGLAGGSVTGELFF	TGTGCCAGCTCCGGACTAGCGGGAGGTTCTGTGACCGGGGAGCTGTTTTTT
15	TRBV12-5	TRBJ1-4	-	many	CASGLDGRANEKLFF	TGTGCTAGTGGTTTGGACGGGAGGGCTAATGAAAAACTGTTTTTT
14	TRBV20-1	TRBJ2-1	TRBD2	-	CSAREGTRGNEQFF	TGCAGTGCTAGGGAGGGGACTAGAGGGAATGAGCAGTTCTTC
16	TRBV11-2	TRBJ2-3	TRBD1	many	CASSLRTGEEGDTQYF	TGTGCCAGCAGCCTACGGACAGGGGAAGAAGGAGATACGCAGTATTTT
14	TRBV20-1	TRBJ1-6	-	many	CSARQGTQGSPLHF	TGCAGTGCTAGACAGGGGACCCAAGGTTCACCCCTCCACTTT
18	TRBV4-2	TRBJ2-4	-	many	CASSQMVGNSLAKNIQYF	TGTGCCAGCAGCCAAATGGTTGGGAACAGCTTAGCCAAAAACATTCAGTACTTC
15	TRBV18	TRBJ1-4	-	-	CASSPRTEKGEKLFF	TGTGCCAGCTCACCAAGGACAGAGAAGGGAGAAAAACTGTTTTTT
16	TRBV20-1	TRBJ2-1	TRBD1	-	CSARDAGQGARSEQFF	TGCAGTGCTAGAGATGCCGGACAGGGGGCGAGGAGTGAGCAGTTCTTC
17	TRBV14	TRBJ1-3	-	many	CASSPDPREDPGNTIYF	TGTGCCAGCAGCCCGGACCCCAGAGAAGACCCTGGAAACACCATATATTTT
16	TRBV11-3	TRBJ2-3	-	-	CASSLRTGVVGDTQYF	TGTGCCAGCAGCTTACGAACGGGAGTAGTAGGAGATACGCAGTATTTT
13	TRBV5-1	TRBJ2-1	-	many	CASSPRVGGEQFF	TGCGCCAGCAGCCCTAGGGTCGGGGGTGAGCAGTTCTTC
17	TRBV28	TRBJ2-3	-	many	CASSHSRSSGSTDTQYF	TGTGCCAGCAGTCACTCCCGGAGTAGCGGTAGCACAGATACGCAGTATTTT
15	TRBV27	TRBJ2-7	-	many	CASSLSFPSSYEQYF	TGTGCCAGCAGTTTATCCTTTCCGAGCTCCTACGAGCAGTACTTC
16	TRBV6-2/TRBV6-3	TRBJ2-7	TRBD2	few	CASSYSKTGGAYEQYF	TGTGCCAGCAGTTACTCGAAGACGGGAGGGGCCTACGAGCAGTACTTC
15	TRBV6-1	TRBJ2-2	-	many	CASSEGPGDTGELFF	TGTGCCAGCAGTGAAGGCCCAGGGGACACCGGGGAGCTGTTTTTT
16	TRBV18	TRBJ2-1	TRBD2	many	CASSPTSGGAEDEQFF	TGTGCCAGCTCACCGACTAGCGGGGGGGCAGAAGATGAGCAGTTCTTC
12	TRBV20-1	TRBJ2-1	-	many	CSARQLYNEQFF	TGCAGTGCTAGACAGCTCTACAATGAGCAGTTCTTC
13	TRBV4-2	TRBJ2-1	TRBD2	many	CASSQLLAGEQFF	TGTGCCAGCAGCCAACTACTAGCGGGGGAGCAGTTCTTC
13	TRBV7-9	TRBJ1-5	-	-	CASSLEDSQPQHF	TGTGCCAGCAGCTTAGAAGACAGTCAGCCCCAGCATTTT